Shown below are 5 T cell receptor beta chains from a single sample sequenced in a study of T-cell memory formation after mild COVID-19. A single record per CDR3 protein comes from TCRdb applying MiXCR to the 5' RACE reads. The sample has about 130,000 distinct CDR3 sequences; about 18% are singletons. Sequenced material: PBMCs or a T cell subset sorted from them (not recorded which). These receptors were collected from a man aged 18 to 29 who had mild COVID-19 (a few samples of this study predate the infection). Cell type and time point are not known.

This clonotype has a handful of counts. The rearrangement links TRBV23-1 to TRBJ2-1; 14 bases map to TRBD2. TRBV23-1 is an ORF, with its function uncertain. V shed 5 bases and J 10 bases; nucleotides not matched to a gene: 13. The CDR3 sequence is 17 residues long. CDR3 sequence reads: CASSDPTGTSGGWEQFF. The CDR3 coding sequence is TGCGCCAGCAGTGACCCTACCGGGACTAGCGGGGGCTGGGAGCAGTTCTTC.

The CDR3 protein is CASSLGLARNEQFF. CDR3 bases: TGTGCCAGCAGCTTAGGGCTAGCGCGTAATGAGCAGTTCTTC. This chain uses TRBV7-2 with TRBJ2-1, with D perhaps TRBD2 (6 bases). The ends were cut back, 1 base at V and 7 bases at J, with 11 bases in the middle. CDR1 is SGHTA, CDR2 FQGNSA, per germline. This CDR3 is 14 amino acids long.

This clonotype was observed many times. V usage is TRBV4-3 and J usage is TRBJ1-1; D ambiguous. CDR1 LGHNA and CDR2 YSLEER come from the germline V gene. The CDR3 is 15 amino acids. V was trimmed by 0 bases and J by 7 bases, leaving 15 bases between them. The CDR3 sequence: CASSQDISGSSEAFF. The DNA for the CDR3 is TGCGCCAGCAGCCAAGATATTTCTGGGAGCAGTGAAGCTTTCTTT.

The gene calls are TRBV19 and TRBJ2-5; D perhaps matches TRBD1 (5 bases). CDR3 size: 13 residues. V dropped 5 bases and J dropped 1 base, with 8 bases sitting between them. Germline CDR1 is LNHDA and CDR2 is SQIVND (reference sequence). CDR3 region: CASSDRAQETQYF. The CDR3 DNA sequence: TGTGCCAGTAGTGACAGAGCCCAAGAGACCCAGTACTTC.

CDR3 residues: CASSLGLAGVPEQFF. CDR3 nucleotide sequence: TGTGCCAGCAGCCTAGGGCTAGCGGGGGTCCCCGAGCAGTTCTTC. The V call is TRBV7-2, the J call TRBJ2-1, with 10 positions matching TRBD2. V dropped 5 bases and J dropped 10; count of bases not matched to a gene: 11. The CDR3 is 15 residues long. Germline CDR1 and CDR2: SGHTA and FQGNSA.